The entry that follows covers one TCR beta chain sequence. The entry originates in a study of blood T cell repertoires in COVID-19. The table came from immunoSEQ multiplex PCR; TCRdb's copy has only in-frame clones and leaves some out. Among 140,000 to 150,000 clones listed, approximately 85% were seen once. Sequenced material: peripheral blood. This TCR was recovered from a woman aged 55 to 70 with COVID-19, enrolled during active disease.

CDR3 sequence reads: CASSYSTGGGGYTF. Written as DNA, the CDR3 is TGTGCCAGCAGTTACTCCACAGGGGGCGGTGGCTACACCTTC. V usage is TRBV6-5 and J usage is TRBJ1-2; 9 bases agree with TRBD1. Germline V gives CDR1 MNHEY, CDR2 SVGAGI. V was pared by 0 bases and J by 7 bases, with 3 bases of the junction left unmatched. The CDR3 covers 14 residues.